This T cell receptor (beta chain) was identified during a study of human T cells and chemical hapten exposure. Study-wide points: Those TCRs sitting above 1 in 1000 frequency stayed the same with DPC sensitization.

After removal of 4 bases from V and 6 bases from J, the junction contained 9 bases not matched to a gene. The CDR3 has 15 amino acids. The V gene's germline CDR1 is LGHNA and CDR2 YNFKEQ. The time point is: patch test 2, 6 weeks after DPC sensitization. As for treatment: therapeutic diphenylcyclopropenone sensitization with weekly scalp DPC. The library put unique molecular identifiers onto individual cDNA molecules. Original processing notes: Across samples, TCR counts had a median of roughly 96,000 and ranged from about 23,224 to 690,600. TCRdb used MiXCR to reprocess the RACE reads, holding one entry per CDR3 protein. It is TCRdb's table, rather than the study itself, that gives the V and J calls and clone size. This table has 95,000 or so distinct CDR3 sequences, 9.5% to 12% appearing once. This clonotype has at least ten counts. The antigen remains undetermined.

Specimen: whole blood, collected in connection with sensitization to the hapten diphenylcyclopropenone (DPC). The clonotype originates from a woman aged 40-49 years with alopecia areata. Some clones in this sample may be carry-over from other donors' samples. The rearrangement joins TRBV4-2 to TRBJ2-4; 7 bases agree with TRBD1. CDR3 sequence: CASSPQPGQLNIQYF. As DNA, the CDR3 is TGTGCCAGCAGCCCCCAACCGGGACAGCTAAACATTCAGTACTTC.